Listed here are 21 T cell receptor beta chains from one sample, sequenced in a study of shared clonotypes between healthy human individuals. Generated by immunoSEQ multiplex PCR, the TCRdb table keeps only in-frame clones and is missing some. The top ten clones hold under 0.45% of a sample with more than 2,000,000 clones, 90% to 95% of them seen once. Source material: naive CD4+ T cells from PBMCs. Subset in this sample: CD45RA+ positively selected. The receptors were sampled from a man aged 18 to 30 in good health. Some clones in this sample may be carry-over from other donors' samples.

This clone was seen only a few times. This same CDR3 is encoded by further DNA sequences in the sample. CDR3 in amino acids: CASSLGGTDTQYF. The CDR3, as DNA: TGTGCCAGCAGTCTTGGGGGCACAGATACGCAGTATTTT. V and J are TRBV27 and TRBJ2-3; D unresolved. Germline lookup yields CDR1 MNHEY and CDR2 SMNVEV (reference sequence). The CDR3 has 13 residues. Trimming removed 5 bases from V and 1 base from J, with 7 bases in between.

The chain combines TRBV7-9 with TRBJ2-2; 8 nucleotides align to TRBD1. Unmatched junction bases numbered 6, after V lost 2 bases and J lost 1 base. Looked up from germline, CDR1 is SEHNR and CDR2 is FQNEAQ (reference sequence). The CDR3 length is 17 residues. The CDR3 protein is CASSLRGRGQNTGELFF. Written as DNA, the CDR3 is TGTGCCAGCAGCTTACGAGGCAGGGGGCAGAACACCGGGGAGCTGTTTTTT.

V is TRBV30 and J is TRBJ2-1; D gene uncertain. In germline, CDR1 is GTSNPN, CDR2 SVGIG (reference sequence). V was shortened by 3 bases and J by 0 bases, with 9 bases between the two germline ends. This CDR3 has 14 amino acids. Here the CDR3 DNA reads TGTGCCTGGAGCTTAGTTAGCTCCTACAATGAGCAGTTCTTC. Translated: CAWSLVSSYNEQFF.

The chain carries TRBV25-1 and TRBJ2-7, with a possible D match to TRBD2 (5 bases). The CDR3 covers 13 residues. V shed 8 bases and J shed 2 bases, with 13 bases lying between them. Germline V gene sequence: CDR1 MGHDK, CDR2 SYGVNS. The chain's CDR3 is CASRGSPPYEQYF. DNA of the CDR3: TGTGCCAGCCGAGGGAGTCCGCCCTACGAGCAGTACTTC.

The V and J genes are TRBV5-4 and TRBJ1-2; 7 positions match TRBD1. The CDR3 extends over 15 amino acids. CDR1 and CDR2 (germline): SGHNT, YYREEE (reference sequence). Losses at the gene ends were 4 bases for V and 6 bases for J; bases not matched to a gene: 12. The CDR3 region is CASSTSTTGRNGYTF. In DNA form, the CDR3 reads TGTGCCAGCAGCACCTCAACGACAGGGCGCAATGGCTACACCTTC. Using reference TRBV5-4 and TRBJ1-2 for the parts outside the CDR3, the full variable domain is ETGVTQSPTHLIKTRGQQVTLRCSSQSGHNTVSWYQQALGQGPQFIFQYYREEENGRGNFPPRFSGLQFPNYSSELNVNALELDDSALYLCASSTSTTGRNGYTFGSGTRLTVV.

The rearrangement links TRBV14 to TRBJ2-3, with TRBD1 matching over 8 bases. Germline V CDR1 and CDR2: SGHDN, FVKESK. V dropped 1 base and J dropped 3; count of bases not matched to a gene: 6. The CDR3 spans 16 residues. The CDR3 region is CASSQGDRRFTDTQYF. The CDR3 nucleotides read TGTGCCAGCAGCCAAGGGGACAGGAGATTTACAGATACGCAGTATTTT. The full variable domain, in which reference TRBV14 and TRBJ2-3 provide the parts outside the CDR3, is EAGVTQFPSHSVIEKGQTVTLRCDPISGHDNLYWYRRVMGKEIKFLLHFVKESKQDESGMPNNRFLAERTGGTYSTLKVQPAELEDSGVYFCASSQGDRRFTDTQYFGPGTRLTVL.

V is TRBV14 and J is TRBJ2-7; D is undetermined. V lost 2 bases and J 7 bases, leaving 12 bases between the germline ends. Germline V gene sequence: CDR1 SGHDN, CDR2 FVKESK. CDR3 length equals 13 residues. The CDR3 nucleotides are TGTGCCAGCAGCCAAAGCTGGGTTTGGGAGCAGTACTTC. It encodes CASSQSWVWEQYF.

This CDR3 is CATSRGDRGLVEKLFF. The CDR3 coding sequence is TGTGCCACCAGCAGAGGGGACAGGGGCTTGGTTGAAAAACTGTTTTTT. The V call is TRBV15, the J call TRBJ1-4, with 10 bases matching TRBD1. The germline V gene encodes CDR1 LNHNV and CDR2 YYDKDF (reference sequence). V gave up 1 base and J gave up 7 bases; unmatched junction bases: 6. This CDR3 is built from 16 residues.

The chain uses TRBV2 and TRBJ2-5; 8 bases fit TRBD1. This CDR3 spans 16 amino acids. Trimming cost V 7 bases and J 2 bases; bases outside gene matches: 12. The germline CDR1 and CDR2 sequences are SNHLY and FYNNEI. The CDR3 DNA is TGTGCCAGCACACCGGACAGGGCGGCTGGGCAAGAGACCCAGTACTTC. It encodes CASTPDRAAGQETQYF.

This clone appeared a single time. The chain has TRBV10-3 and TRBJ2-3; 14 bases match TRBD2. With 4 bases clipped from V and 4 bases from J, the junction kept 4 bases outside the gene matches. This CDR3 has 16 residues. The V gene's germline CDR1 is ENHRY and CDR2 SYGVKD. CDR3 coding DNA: TGTGCCATCAGTGGACTAGCGGGAGGGAGGGCAGATACGCAGTATTTT. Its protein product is CAISGLAGGRADTQYF.

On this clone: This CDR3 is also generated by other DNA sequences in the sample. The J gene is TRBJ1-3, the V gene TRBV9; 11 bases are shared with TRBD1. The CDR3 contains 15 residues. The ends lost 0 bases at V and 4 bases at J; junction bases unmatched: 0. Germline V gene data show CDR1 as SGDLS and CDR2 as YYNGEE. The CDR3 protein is CASSVGTGGGNTIYF. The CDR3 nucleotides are TGTGCCAGCAGCGTAGGGACAGGGGGCGGAAACACCATATATTTT.

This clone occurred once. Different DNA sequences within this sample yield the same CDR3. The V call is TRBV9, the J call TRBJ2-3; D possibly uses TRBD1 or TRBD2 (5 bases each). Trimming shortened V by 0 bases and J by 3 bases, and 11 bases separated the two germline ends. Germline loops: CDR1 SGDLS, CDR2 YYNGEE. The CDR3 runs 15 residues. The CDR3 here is CASSVGPGGTDTQYF. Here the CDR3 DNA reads TGTGCCAGCAGCGTAGGCCCTGGGGGAACAGATACGCAGTATTTT.

This CDR3 is CASSPPSGGGNTIYF. The CDR3, as DNA: TGTGCCAGCTCACCACCGTCGGGTGGTGGAAACACCATATATTTT. The rearrangement links TRBV18 to TRBJ1-3; D remains unclear. Per germline, CDR1 KGHSH and CDR2 LQKENI. Trimming cost V 0 bases and J 3 bases, with 9 bases left between them. The CDR3 has 15 residues. Drawing the rest from reference TRBV18 and TRBJ1-3, the complete variable domain is NAGVMQNPRHLVRRRGQEARLRCSPMKGHSHVYWYRQLPEEGLKFMVYLQKENIIDESGMPKERFSAEFPKEGPSILRIQQVVRGDSAAYFCASSPPSGGGNTIYFGEGSWLTVV.

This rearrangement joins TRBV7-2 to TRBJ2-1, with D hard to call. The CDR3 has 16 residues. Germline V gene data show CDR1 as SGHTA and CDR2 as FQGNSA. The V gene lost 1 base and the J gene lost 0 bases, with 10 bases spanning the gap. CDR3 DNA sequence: TGTGCCAGCAGCTTAGGTTCTTCCGCCTCCTACAATGAGCAGTTCTTC. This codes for CASSLGSSASYNEQFF.

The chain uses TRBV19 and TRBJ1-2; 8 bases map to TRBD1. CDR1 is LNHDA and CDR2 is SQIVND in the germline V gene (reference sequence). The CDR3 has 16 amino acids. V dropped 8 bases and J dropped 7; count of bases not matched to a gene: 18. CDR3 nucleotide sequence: TGTGCCAGTGGGATAAGGGTACAGGGGGATCGCTTTGGCTACACCTTC. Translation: CASGIRVQGDRFGYTF.

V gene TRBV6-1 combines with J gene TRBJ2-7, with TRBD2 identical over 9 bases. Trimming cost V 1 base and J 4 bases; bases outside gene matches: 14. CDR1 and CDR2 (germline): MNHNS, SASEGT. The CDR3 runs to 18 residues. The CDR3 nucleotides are TGTGCCAGCAGTGAAGGTAAGATTAGCGGGAGATCCCCATACGAGCAGTACTTC. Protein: CASSEGKISGRSPYEQYF.

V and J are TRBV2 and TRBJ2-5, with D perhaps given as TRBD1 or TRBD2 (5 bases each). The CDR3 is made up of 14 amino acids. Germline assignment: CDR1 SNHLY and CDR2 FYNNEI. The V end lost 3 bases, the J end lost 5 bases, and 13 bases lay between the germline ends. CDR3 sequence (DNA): TGTGCCAGCAGTGACGACTGGGGCGGGGAGACCCAGTACTTC. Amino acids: CASSDDWGGETQYF.

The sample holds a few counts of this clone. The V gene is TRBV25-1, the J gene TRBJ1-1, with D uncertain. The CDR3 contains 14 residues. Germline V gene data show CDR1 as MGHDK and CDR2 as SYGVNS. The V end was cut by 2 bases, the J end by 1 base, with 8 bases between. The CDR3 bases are TGTGCCAGCAGTGAACCGGCTTCGAACACTGAAGCTTTCTTT. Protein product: CASSEPASNTEAFF.

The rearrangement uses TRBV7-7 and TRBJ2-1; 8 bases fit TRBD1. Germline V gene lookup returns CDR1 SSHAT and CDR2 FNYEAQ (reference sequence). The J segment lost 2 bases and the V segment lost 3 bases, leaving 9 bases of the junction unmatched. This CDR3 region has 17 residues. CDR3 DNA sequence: TGTGCCAGCAGCTTTATTGGGGACAGGAGACCCTACAATGAGCAGTTCTTC. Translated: CASSFIGDRRPYNEQFF.

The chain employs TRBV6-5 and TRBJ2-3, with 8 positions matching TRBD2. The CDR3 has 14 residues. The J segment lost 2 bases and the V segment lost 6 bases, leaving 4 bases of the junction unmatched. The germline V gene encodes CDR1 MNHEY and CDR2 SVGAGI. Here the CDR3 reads CASRQRESTDTQYF. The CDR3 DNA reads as TGTGCCAGCAGGCAGCGGGAGTCCACAGATACGCAGTATTTT.

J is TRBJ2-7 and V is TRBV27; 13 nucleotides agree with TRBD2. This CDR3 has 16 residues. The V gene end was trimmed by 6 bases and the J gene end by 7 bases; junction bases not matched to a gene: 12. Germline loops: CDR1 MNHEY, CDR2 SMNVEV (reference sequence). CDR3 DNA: TGTGCCAGCAGGAAACAATGGACTAGCGGGAGTTATGAGCAGTACTTC. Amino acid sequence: CASRKQWTSGSYEQYF.